This is a list of T cell receptor beta chains from one sample in a study of T cells in Graves' hyperthyroidism and ophthalmopathy. One entry per CDR3 protein, called by TCRdb with MiXCR from the multiplex PCR reads. Here the sample spans about 690,000 distinct CDR3 sequences, roughly 17% being singletons. Sequenced material: blood. All receptors come from a middle-aged man with Graves' hyperthyroidism. Both conserved end residues are trimmed from each CDR3. Each record gives: V gene, clone size, CDR3 protein. Clone size, where shown, is once, few, many, or a class for clones that have expanded.

>TRBV5-6|-
ASSSLGGADTGELF
>TRBV19|once
ASSIYGGRSYEQY
>TRBV29-1|-
SVELRGQGNTIY
>TRBV24-1|many
ATSDLRDRGLGETQY
>TRBV12-3/TRBV12-4|many
ASSLLAGAGEQY
>TRBV7-9|few
ASNLPGQGADTQY
>TRBV14|many
ASSPRTALGYT
>TRBV2|many
ASRLDRTTNEKLF
>TRBV20-1|many
SARAHFSPGGGYT
>TRBV20-1|many
SARALGGSGLSSYNEQF
>TRBV7-8|few
ASSLDSQAKNIQY
>TRBV4-3|-
ASSQEGGRSYEQY
>TRBV2|many
ASSEQGAYPQH
>TRBV11-2|many
ASRRVQGAREQY
>TRBV18|few
ASSPLTGGLAKNIQY
>TRBV7-9|few
ASSPRLARGSSYNEQF
>TRBV20-1|many
SARVGGPGEQY
>TRBV6-5|once
ASSYLGRTTDTQY
>TRBV3-1|many
ASSQDLGFSYEQY
>TRBV9|few
ASSLRTGLGNQPQH
>TRBV10-3|-
ASMDSRNTGELF
>TRBV12-3/TRBV12-4|-
ASSFYGGETQY
>TRBV7-9|-
ASSLVSRAYTDTQY
>TRBV2|many
ASTDGLAAKETQY
>TRBV10-1|-
ASSGPLGTDEQF
>TRBV11-2|-
ASSLVSGRWSNSWELF
>TRBV6-2/TRBV6-3|few
ASSSPLWRSYNEQF
>TRBV15|many
ATSREGVYGNTIY
>TRBV6-2/TRBV6-3|few
ASSLGLAGEWSSYGQY
>TRBV12-3/TRBV12-4|-
ASRTGLAGWGSYNEQF
>TRBV27|many
ASSTSYDTQY
>TRBV30|many
AWMTGAGWNYGYT
>TRBV27|many
ASSLYGGTNTGELF
>TRBV29-1|-
SSGDINTEAF
>TRBV19|-
ASSIEATARGYGYT
>TRBV7-9|many
ASSPRLAGDNEQF
>TRBV19|few
ASSQGIRQPQH
>TRBV5-1|few
ASKDSPRGTVGELF
>TRBV28|many
ASSFADSGNTIY
>TRBV7-9|many
ASSLEVLSGTGLYNEQF
>TRBV29-1|-
NTGGQGAFYGYT